The 31 T cell receptor beta chains below were found in one sample sequenced in a study of OX40 agonist ivuxolimab in advanced cancers. Sequencing was performed with immunoSEQ multiplex PCR; in TCRdb, only in-frame clones are kept and a portion is missing. Of 55,000 to 80,000 clones listed, roughly 86% were seen once; the top ten hold approximately 1%. The starting material was CD4+ or CD8+ T cells sorted from blood, obtained in a trial of the OX40 agonist ivuxolimab. Receptors originate from an adult with an advanced solid tumor such as melanoma, head and neck, liver or kidney cancer.

This clone has just a few counts. The chain couples TRBV29-1 to TRBJ1-2; 9 positions match TRBD1. Germline V gene data show CDR1 as SQVTM and CDR2 as ANQGSEA. The CDR3 covers 12 residues. Unmatched junction bases numbered 1, after V lost 6 bases and J lost 2 bases. The CDR3, as DNA: TGCAGCGTAGGACAGGGGAACTATGGCTACACCTTC. Its translation: CSVGQGNYGYTF.

The chain recombines TRBV7-8 with TRBJ1-4, with 9 positions matching TRBD1. The CDR3 extends over 15 amino acids. Germline V gene sequence: CDR1 SGHVS, CDR2 FQNEAQ. The trim removed 5 bases at V and 6 bases at J, leaving 7 bases unmatched. The CDR3 DNA follows: TGTGCCAGCAGCCTCCCGACAGGGGGACATGAAAAACTGTTTTTT. Its translation: CASSLPTGGHEKLFF. Using reference TRBV7-8 and TRBJ1-4 for the parts outside the CDR3, the full variable domain is GAGVSQSPRYKVAKRGQDVALRCDPISGHVSLFWYQQALGQGPEFLTYFQNEAQLDKSGLPSDRFFAERPEGSVSTLKIQRTQQEDSAVYLCASSLPTGGHEKLFFGSGTQLSVL.

V is TRBV7-3 and J is TRBJ1-4, with 10 positions matching TRBD1. This CDR3 has 15 amino acids. Per germline, CDR1 SGHTA and CDR2 FQGTGA. J was trimmed by 6 bases and V by 4 bases; bases with no gene match: 5. The DNA for the CDR3 is TGTGCCAGCAGCTCGACCGGGACAGGGGATGAAAAACTGTTTTTT. It codes for CASSSTGTGDEKLFF.

This chain connects TRBV28 to TRBJ2-3; unclear D gene. Trimming stripped 2 bases from V and 2 bases from J, with 14 bases between. This CDR3 has 16 amino acids. Germline V gene data show CDR1 as MDHEN and CDR2 as SYDVKM. This chain's CDR3 is CASSLRSQIPTDTQYF. The CDR3 nucleotides are TGTGCCAGCAGTTTACGCTCGCAGATCCCCACAGATACGCAGTATTTT.

This clone has a single count. The V and J genes are TRBV5-4 and TRBJ2-2; 9 nucleotides agree with TRBD2. The length of the CDR3 is 15 residues. The V gene end was trimmed by 3 bases and the J gene end by 4 bases; junction bases not matched to a gene: 4. The V gene's germline CDR1 is SGHNT and CDR2 YYREEE (reference sequence). The CDR3 spells CASSSSGRSTGELFF. The CDR3, as DNA: TGTGCCAGCAGCTCGAGCGGGAGGTCCACCGGGGAGCTGTTTTTT.

The chain employs TRBV11-2 and TRBJ1-2; a weak D match, TRBD1 (5 bases). Germline loops: CDR1 SGHAT, CDR2 FQNNGV. V lost 6 bases, J lost 2 bases, and 10 bases lay in between. The CDR3 consists of 13 residues. The CDR3 is CASRSTENYGYTF. In nucleotides, the CDR3 is TGTGCCAGCAGGTCGACAGAGAACTATGGCTACACCTTC.

The chain combines TRBV19 with TRBJ2-5, with D possibly being TRBD1 or TRBD2 (5 bases each). The CDR3 has 14 amino acids. V lost 1 base and J lost 5, with 11 bases in between. Germline CDR1 and CDR2: LNHDA and SQIVND (reference sequence). CDR3 nucleotide sequence: TGTGCCAGTAGTATAGGTGGGGGATCGGAGACCCAGTACTTC. This sequence encodes CASSIGGGSETQYF.

The V and J genes are TRBV18 and TRBJ2-5, with TRBD1 as a possible D gene (5 bases). V lost 0 bases and J 0 bases, leaving 11 bases between the germline ends. CDR1 and CDR2 (germline): KGHSH, LQKENI. This CDR3 has 16 residues. The CDR3 region is CASSPPTQANQETQYF. The CDR3 bases are TGTGCCAGCTCACCACCAACACAGGCTAACCAAGAGACCCAGTACTTC.

This sequence joins TRBV10-3 and TRBJ2-5; D is ambiguous. The J call may be mistaken, given a closer DNA end match to TRBJ2-7. Germline V gene data show CDR1 as ENHRY and CDR2 as SYGVKD. This CDR3 has 13 amino acids. The CDR3 sequence: CAISGQSSYEQYF. The CDR3 DNA is TGTGCCATCAGTGGGCAAAGCTCCTACGAGCAGTACTTC.

The rearrangement links TRBV27 to TRBJ2-1; D unresolved. Between the trimmed V and J ends, which lost 6 bases and 4 bases, there was a span of 7 bases. The germline V gene has CDR1 MNHEY and CDR2 SMNVEV (reference sequence). This CDR3 contains 12 residues. This CDR3 reads CASSFGYNEQFF. CDR3 sequence (DNA): TGTGCCAGCAGCTTCGGGTACAATGAGCAGTTCTTC.

The V gene is TRBV19, the J gene TRBJ1-4; 7 bases are shared with TRBD1. The CDR3 contains 14 residues. Looked up from germline, CDR1 is LNHDA and CDR2 is SQIVND (reference sequence). V lost 4 bases and J lost 6; bases outside the gene matches: 5. CDR3 nucleotides: TGTGCCAGTAGTACAGGGACAGAATATGAAAAACTGTTTTTT. Amino acid sequence: CASSTGTEYEKLFF.

The chain is built from TRBV29-1 and TRBJ2-3; perhaps TRBD1 as D (5 bases). Judging by the DNA end, TRBJ1-5 fits better; the J call may be wrong. The germline V gene has CDR1 SQVTM and CDR2 ANQGSEA. The CDR3 covers 13 residues. CDR3 region: CSVAGLETDTQHF. The CDR3 DNA sequence: TGCAGCGTTGCGGGACTAGAGACAGATACGCAGCATTTT.

This chain connects TRBV28 to TRBJ2-3; D unresolved. The CDR3 totals 15 residues. Germline loops: CDR1 MDHEN, CDR2 SYDVKM. The V end was cut by 1 base, the J end by 2 bases, with 10 bases between. The CDR3 DNA reads as TGTGCCAGCAGTTTATATGGTACCTTCACAGATACGCAGTATTTT. Translating it yields CASSLYGTFTDTQYF.

This chain links TRBV28 with TRBJ1-5; perhaps TRBD1 as D (6 bases). V shed 10 bases and J shed 5 bases, with 12 bases lying between them. This CDR3 region has 12 residues. Germline V lookup: CDR1 MDHEN, CDR2 SYDVKM. In nucleotides, the CDR3 is TGTGCCATACAGGGATCTGATCAGCCCCAGCATTTT. Amino acid sequence: CAIQGSDQPQHF.

This clone appeared a few times. The V gene is TRBV6-4, the J gene TRBJ2-5; unclear D gene. CDR1 and CDR2 (germline): MRHNA, SNTAGT. The CDR3 spans 13 residues. Deletions cut 4 bases from V and 1 base from J, with 7 bases between. CDR3 in DNA: TGTGCCAGCAGTGCAAGGCCCCAAGAGACCCAGTACTTC. Residues: CASSARPQETQYF.

This chain uses TRBV5-1 with TRBJ2-1, with 7 positions matching TRBD2. V was pared by 5 bases and J by 16 bases, with 9 bases of the junction left unmatched. CDR3 size: 11 residues. Germline CDR1 is SGHRS and CDR2 is YFSETQ. CDR3 nucleotides: TGCGCCAGCAGTTCGACTAGCCTGACTTTCTTC. Translated: CASSSTSLTFF.

This clone has more than one count but fewer than ten. The chain is built from TRBV6-6 and TRBJ2-4; D is possibly TRBD1 (6 bases). Trimming shortened V by 2 bases and J by 6 bases, and 11 bases separated the two germline ends. The CDR3 has 14 residues. Germline lookup yields CDR1 MNHNY and CDR2 SVGAGI (reference sequence). The CDR3, as DNA: TGTGCCAGCAGTTACCAGGGGCTACTAAACATTCAGTACTTC. Translating gives CASSYQGLLNIQYF.

This clone has a handful of counts. The CDR3 protein is CAWRGLSTGELFF. In DNA, the CDR3 is TGTGCCTGGAGGGGACTTTCTACGGGGGAGCTGTTTTTT. The V call is TRBV30, the J call TRBJ2-2, with D tentatively TRBD2 (6 bases). With 3 bases removed from V and 8 bases from J, the gap between germline ends came to 13 bases. The CDR3 loop spans 13 amino acids. Germline values: CDR1 GTSNPN, CDR2 SVGIG (reference sequence). The whole variable domain, filled in from reference TRBV30 and TRBJ2-2, reads SQTIHQWPATLVQPVGSPLSLECTVEGTSNPNLYWYRQAAGRGLQLLFYSVGIGQISSEVPQNLSASRPQDRQFILSSKKLLLSDSGFYLCAWRGLSTGELFFGEGSRLTVL.

The chain combines TRBV7-9 with TRBJ1-3; D not resolved. From germline, CDR1 is SEHNR and CDR2 FQNEAQ (reference sequence). V lost 1 base and J 0 bases, leaving 13 bases between the germline ends. The CDR3 spans 17 residues. The CDR3 DNA reads as TGTGCCAGCAGCTTAGAGGGTTACGGATTCTCTGGAAACACCATATATTTT. It translates to CASSLEGYGFSGNTIYF.

The chain carries TRBV9 and TRBJ2-7; D is uncertain. Per the germline V gene, CDR1 is SGDLS and CDR2 is YYNGEE. The CDR3 extends over 13 amino acids. Trimming took 0 bases from V and 6 from J, leaving 10 bases between them. The DNA of the CDR3 is TGTGCCAGCAGCGTAGAGATTCGGTCCGAGCAGTACTTC. It is translated as CASSVEIRSEQYF.

The chain is built from TRBV6-1 and TRBJ2-7, with unresolved D. The CDR3 extends over 14 amino acids. Germline V gene lookup returns CDR1 MNHNS and CDR2 SASEGT. V lost 1 base and J lost 3, with 10 bases in between. The CDR3 reads CASSEVGSGYEQYF. CDR3 nucleotide sequence: TGTGCCAGCAGTGAAGTTGGGTCTGGCTACGAGCAGTACTTC.

This rearrangement joins TRBV2 to TRBJ2-2; perhaps TRBD1 as D (6 bases). Germline V CDR1 and CDR2: SNHLY, FYNNEI. This CDR3 has 15 residues. The V gene lost 7 bases and the J gene lost 7 bases, with 19 bases spanning the gap. CDR3 sequence: CASTLLSGELGELFF. The CDR3, as DNA: TGTGCCAGCACCCTCCTGTCAGGGGAACTCGGGGAGCTGTTTTTT.

The chain employs TRBV5-4 and TRBJ2-3; 8 bases agree with TRBD2. Trimming at V came to 0 bases and at J to 0 bases, leaving 3 bases not matched to a gene. This CDR3 comprises 16 residues. From germline, CDR1 is SGHNT and CDR2 YYREEE (reference sequence). The CDR3 DNA sequence: TGTGCCAGCAGCTTGGATAGCGGGGCTAGCACAGATACGCAGTATTTT. This sequence encodes CASSLDSGASTDTQYF.

The J gene is TRBJ2-1, the V gene TRBV19; D might be TRBD1 (6 bases). CDR3 size: 17 residues. Germline values: CDR1 LNHDA, CDR2 SQIVND (reference sequence). The V gene lost 3 bases and the J gene lost 2 bases, with 17 bases spanning the gap. The CDR3 region has the DNA TGTGCCAGTAGTATCTCCTTAACCGGGACACCCTACAATGAGCAGTTCTTC. The encoded protein is CASSISLTGTPYNEQFF.

This chain joins TRBV5-4 and TRBJ1-1; D is ambiguous. Trimming left V 4 bases short and J 0 bases short, with 7 bases between. This CDR3 is 13 amino acids long. Germline values: CDR1 SGHNT, CDR2 YYREEE (reference sequence). The CDR3 sequence is CASSENVNTEAFF. CDR3 coding DNA: TGTGCCAGCAGCGAGAACGTGAACACTGAAGCTTTCTTT.

In its sample, this clone was seen a few times. The chain employs TRBV18 and TRBJ1-2; D gene uncertain. V gave up 2 bases and J gave up 4 bases, with 20 bases separating them. Germline V CDR1 and CDR2: KGHSH, LQKENI. The CDR3 has 17 residues. The CDR3 here is CASSPGRTLRRGYGYTF. In DNA form, the CDR3 reads TGTGCCAGCTCACCAGGACGGACTCTTAGGCGTGGCTATGGCTACACCTTC.

Note on this clone: Other DNA sequences in this sample translate to the same CDR3. The rearrangement links TRBV19 to TRBJ2-5; D is undetermined. The length of the CDR3 is 11 residues. V was shortened by 3 bases and J by 5 bases, with 4 bases between the two germline ends. Germline-derived CDR1 and CDR2 are LNHDA and SQIVND (reference sequence). CDR3 in DNA: TGTGCCAGTAGTATCAGCGAGACCCAGTACTTC. Translation gives CASSISETQYF.

V and J are TRBV30 and TRBJ2-1; 8 nucleotides match TRBD2. V gave up 0 bases and J gave up 4 bases; unmatched junction bases: 5. CDR1 and CDR2 from the germline V gene are GTSNPN and SVGIG (reference sequence). This CDR3 has 15 amino acids. CDR3 in DNA: TGTGCCTGGAGTGTAGCCAGCGGGAGTTACAATGAGCAGTTCTTC. Protein product: CAWSVASGSYNEQFF.

The genes are TRBV5-1 and TRBJ1-4; a possible D gene is TRBD1 (6 bases). Germline V gene lookup returns CDR1 SGHRS and CDR2 YFSETQ. Trimming cost V 5 bases and J 3 bases, with 14 bases left between them. This CDR3 has 15 amino acids. CDR3: CASRSGGRPNEKLFF. The CDR3 DNA sequence: TGCGCCAGCAGATCTGGGGGCCGGCCTAATGAAAAACTGTTTTTT.

The chain uses TRBV28 and TRBJ2-7, with D tentatively TRBD1 (6 bases). Trimming pared 4 bases from V and 4 bases from J, leaving 11 bases between. Germline CDR1 MDHEN, CDR2 SYDVKM. This CDR3 region has 13 residues. This CDR3 is CASSYPDRYEQYF. The CDR3 nucleotides read TGTGCCAGCAGTTACCCCGACAGGTACGAGCAGTACTTC. The full variable domain, its missing parts supplied by reference TRBV28 and TRBJ2-7, is DVKVTQSSRYLVKRTGEKVFLECVQDMDHENMFWYRQDPGLGLRLIYFSYDVKMKEKGDIPEGYSVSREKKERFSLILESASTNQTSMYLCASSYPDRYEQYFGPGTRLTVT.

The CDR3 region has the DNA TGTGCCAGCAGCTTAGAGAGGGGGCTCTACGAGCAGTACTTC. Translating gives CASSLERGLYEQYF. The gene calls are TRBV7-2 and TRBJ2-7; 7 bases agree with TRBD1. CDR1 is SGHTA and CDR2 is FQGNSA in the germline V gene. CDR3 length: 14 amino acids. V lost 1 base and J lost 3; bases outside the gene matches: 3.